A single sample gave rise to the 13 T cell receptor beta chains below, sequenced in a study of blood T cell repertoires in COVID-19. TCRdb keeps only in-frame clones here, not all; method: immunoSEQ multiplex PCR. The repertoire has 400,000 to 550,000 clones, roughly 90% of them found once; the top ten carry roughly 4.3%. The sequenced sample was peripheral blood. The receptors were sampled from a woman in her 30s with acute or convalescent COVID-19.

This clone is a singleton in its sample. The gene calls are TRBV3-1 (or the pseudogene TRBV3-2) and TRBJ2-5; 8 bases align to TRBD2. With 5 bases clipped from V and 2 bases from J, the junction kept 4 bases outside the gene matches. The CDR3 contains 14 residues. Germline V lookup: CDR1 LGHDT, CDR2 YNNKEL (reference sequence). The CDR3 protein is CASSGRGGQETQYF. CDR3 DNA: TGTGCCAGCAGCGGACGGGGGGGGCAAGAGACCCAGTACTTC.

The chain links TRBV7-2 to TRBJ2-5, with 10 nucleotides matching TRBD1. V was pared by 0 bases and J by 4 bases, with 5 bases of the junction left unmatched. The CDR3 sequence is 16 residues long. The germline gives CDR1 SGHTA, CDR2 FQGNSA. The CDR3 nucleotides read TGTGCCAGCAGCTTAGCGTGGGGACAGGGGATAGAGACCCAGTACTTC. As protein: CASSLAWGQGIETQYF.

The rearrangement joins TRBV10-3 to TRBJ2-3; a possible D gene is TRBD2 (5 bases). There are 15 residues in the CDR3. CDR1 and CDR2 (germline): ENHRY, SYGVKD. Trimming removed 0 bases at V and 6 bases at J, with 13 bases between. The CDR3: CAISESDPSGDTQYF. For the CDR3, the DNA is TGTGCCATCAGTGAGTCGGATCCCTCGGGGGATACGCAGTATTTT.

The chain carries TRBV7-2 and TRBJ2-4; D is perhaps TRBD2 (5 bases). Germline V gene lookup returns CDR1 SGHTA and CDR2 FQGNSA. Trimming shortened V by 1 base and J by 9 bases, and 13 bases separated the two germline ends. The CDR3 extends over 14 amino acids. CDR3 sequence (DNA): TGTGCCAGCAGCTTAGGCCCGCTTGCGGGCATTCAGTACTTC. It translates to CASSLGPLAGIQYF.

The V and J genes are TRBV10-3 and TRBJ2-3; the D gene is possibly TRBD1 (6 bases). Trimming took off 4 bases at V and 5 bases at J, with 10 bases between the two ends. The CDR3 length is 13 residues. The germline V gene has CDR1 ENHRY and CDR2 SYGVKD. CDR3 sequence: CAISGGGQDTQYF. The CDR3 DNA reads TGTGCCATCAGTGGAGGGGGTCAAGATACGCAGTATTTT.

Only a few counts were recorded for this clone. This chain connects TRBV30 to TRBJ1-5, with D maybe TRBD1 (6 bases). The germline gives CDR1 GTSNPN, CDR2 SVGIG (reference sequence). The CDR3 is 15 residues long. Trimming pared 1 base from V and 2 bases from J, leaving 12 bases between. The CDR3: CAWSAGVFGNQPQHF. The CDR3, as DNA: TGTGCCTGGAGTGCAGGGGTTTTTGGCAATCAGCCCCAGCATTTT.

CDR3 loop: CSVVAGNYGYTF. The CDR3, as DNA: TGCAGCGTTGTGGCAGGGAACTATGGCTACACCTTC. V is TRBV29-1 and J is TRBJ1-2, with a possible D match to TRBD1 (5 bases). CDR1 is SQVTM and CDR2 is ANQGSEA in the germline V gene. This CDR3 region has 12 residues. With 4 bases removed from V and 2 bases from J, the gap between germline ends came to 8 bases.

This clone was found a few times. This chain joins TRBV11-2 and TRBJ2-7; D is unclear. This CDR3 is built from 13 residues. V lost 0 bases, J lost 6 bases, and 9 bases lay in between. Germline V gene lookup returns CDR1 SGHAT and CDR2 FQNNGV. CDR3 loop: CASSLDPPGEQYF. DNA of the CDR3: TGTGCCAGCAGCTTAGATCCCCCGGGCGAGCAGTACTTC.

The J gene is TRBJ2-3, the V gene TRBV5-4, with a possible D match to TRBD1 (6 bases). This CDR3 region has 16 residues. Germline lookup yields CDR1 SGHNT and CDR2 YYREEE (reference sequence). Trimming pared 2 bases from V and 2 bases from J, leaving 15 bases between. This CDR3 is CASSFRTQGPTDTQYF. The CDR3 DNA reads TGTGCCAGCAGCTTTCGGACACAGGGTCCCACAGATACGCAGTATTTT. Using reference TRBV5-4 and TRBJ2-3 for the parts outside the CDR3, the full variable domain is ETGVTQSPTHLIKTRGQQVTLRCSSQSGHNTVSWYQQALGQGPQFIFQYYREEENGRGNFPPRFSGLQFPNYSSELNVNALELDDSALYLCASSFRTQGPTDTQYFGPGTRLTVL.

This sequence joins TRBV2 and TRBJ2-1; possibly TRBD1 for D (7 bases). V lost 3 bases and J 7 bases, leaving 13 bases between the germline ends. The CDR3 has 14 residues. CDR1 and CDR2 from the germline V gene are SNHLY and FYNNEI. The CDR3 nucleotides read TGTGCCAGCAGTGACGAGGGGGCGGGGAATGAGCAGTTCTTC. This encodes CASSDEGAGNEQFF.

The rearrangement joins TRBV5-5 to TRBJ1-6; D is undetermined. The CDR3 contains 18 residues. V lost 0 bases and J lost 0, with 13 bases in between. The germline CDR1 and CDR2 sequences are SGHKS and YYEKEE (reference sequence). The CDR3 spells CASSLEIMRPSYNSPLHF. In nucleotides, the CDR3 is TGTGCCAGCAGCTTGGAAATTATGAGGCCCTCCTATAATTCACCCCTCCACTTT.

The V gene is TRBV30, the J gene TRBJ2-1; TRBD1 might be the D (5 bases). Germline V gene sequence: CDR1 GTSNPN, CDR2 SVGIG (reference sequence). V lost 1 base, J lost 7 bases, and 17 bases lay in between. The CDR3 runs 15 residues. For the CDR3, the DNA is TGTGCCTGGAGTGCCCTAGGGCAGGGTAATAATGAGCAGTTCTTC. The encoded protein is CAWSALGQGNNEQFF.

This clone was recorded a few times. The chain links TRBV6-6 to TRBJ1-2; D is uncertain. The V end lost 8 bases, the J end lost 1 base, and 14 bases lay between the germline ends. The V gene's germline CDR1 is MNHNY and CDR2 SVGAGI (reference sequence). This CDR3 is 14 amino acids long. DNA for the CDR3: TGTGCCAGCGTCTCATGGCCGATTAACTATGGCTACACCTTC. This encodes CASVSWPINYGYTF.